These 22 T cell receptor beta chains share one sample of origin, sequenced in a study of cytomegalovirus exposure and HLA in healthy donors. The PCR used 60 Vbeta and 13 Jbeta primers. This table comes from immunoSEQ multiplex PCR, and its TCRdb copy is limited to in-frame clones, with some not included. Of 130,000 to 150,000 clones listed, roughly 80% were seen once; the top ten hold about 3.7%. The specimen sequenced was PBMCs. All receptors come from a male donor in good health and CMV-seronegative.

J is TRBJ2-5 and V is TRBV19; 7 bases are a match to TRBD2. Germline V gives CDR1 LNHDA, CDR2 SQIVND (reference sequence). The V segment lost 9 bases and the J segment 3 bases; nucleotides outside the gene matches: 4. The CDR3 has 12 amino acids. In nucleotides, the CDR3 is TGTGCCAGCCGGGACTATAAAGAGACCCAGTACTTC. It is translated as CASRDYKETQYF.

This rearrangement joins TRBV7-9 to TRBJ1-2, with D perhaps TRBD1 (5 bases). Germline lookup yields CDR1 SEHNR and CDR2 FQNEAQ (reference sequence). V was shortened by 2 bases and J by 4 bases, with 17 bases between the two germline ends. This CDR3 is 16 amino acids long. Written as DNA, the CDR3 is TGTGCCAGCAGCTTATTTCAAGGGGCCTCATTCTATGGCTACACCTTC. Residues: CASSLFQGASFYGYTF. Full variable domain (rest looked up from reference TRBV7-9 and TRBJ1-2): DTGVSQNPRHKITKRGQNVTFRCDPISEHNRLYWYRQTLGQGPEFLTYFQNEAQLEKSRLLSDRFSAERPKGSFSTLEIQRTEQGDSAMYLCASSLFQGASFYGYTFGSGTRLTVV.

V and J are TRBV7-6 and TRBJ1-2; TRBD1 matches 7 bases. This CDR3 has 15 residues. Trimming removed 1 base from V and 7 bases from J; junction bases left unmatched: 9. CDR1 and CDR2 from the germline V gene are SGHVS and FNYEAQ. The DNA for the CDR3 is TGTGCCAGCAGCTTAGTGCAGGGGGGAGAGTGTGGCTACACCTTC. Translated: CASSLVQGGECGYTF.

The rearrangement joins TRBV19 to TRBJ1-1; 9 bases are a match to TRBD1. The CDR3 sequence is 14 residues long. CDR1 and CDR2 (germline): LNHDA, SQIVND (reference sequence). V lost 4 bases and J lost 4; bases outside the gene matches: 4. Here the CDR3 DNA reads TGTGCCAGTAGTAACAGGGGGCGGTTCACTGAAGCTTTCTTT. This sequence encodes CASSNRGRFTEAFF. The complete variable domain, with remaining parts taken from reference TRBV19 and TRBJ1-1, reads DGGITQSPKYLFRKEGQNVTLSCEQNLNHDAMYWYRQDPGQGLRLIYYSQIVNDFQKGDIAEGYSVSREKKESFPLTVTSAQKNPTAFYLCASSNRGRFTEAFFGQGTRLTVV.

The chain has TRBV27 and TRBJ2-5; D not certain. The J call may be wrong; the DNA end is better matched by TRBJ2-7. This CDR3 spans 13 amino acids. Germline values: CDR1 MNHEY, CDR2 SMNVEV (reference sequence). The chain's CDR3 is CASSSGRSYEQYF. DNA of the CDR3: TGTGCCAGCAGTTCGGGTCGATCCTACGAGCAGTACTTC.

The chain carries TRBV4-1 and TRBJ2-1; 12 bases are a match to TRBD2. Per germline, CDR1 MGHRA and CDR2 YSYEKL. The CDR3 sequence is 15 residues long. J was trimmed by 9 bases and V by 4 bases; bases with no gene match: 7. The CDR3 sequence is CASSPKTSGGFEQFF. The CDR3, as DNA: TGCGCCAGCAGCCCAAAGACTAGCGGGGGTTTTGAGCAGTTCTTC.

The CDR3 is CASSLEGGRAGPYGYTF. The CDR3 nucleotides read TGTGCCAGCAGCTTAGAAGGTGGGAGAGCAGGACCCTATGGCTACACCTTC. This sequence joins TRBV7-9 and TRBJ1-2, with D unresolved. Per germline, CDR1 SEHNR and CDR2 FQNEAQ (reference sequence). The CDR3 runs to 17 residues. V shed 1 base and J shed 4 bases, with 19 bases lying between them.

This rearrangement joins TRBV30 to TRBJ2-1; weak D call: TRBD2 (6 bases). The CDR3 sequence is 15 residues long. Trimming shortened V by 1 base and J by 3 bases, and 13 bases separated the two germline ends. Germline CDR1 GTSNPN, CDR2 SVGIG (reference sequence). Here the CDR3 DNA reads TGTGCCTGGAGTGAGGGCGGGACTGGCTACAATGAGCAGTTCTTC. Translating gives CAWSEGGTGYNEQFF.

V and J are TRBV30 and TRBJ2-1; 8 bases align to TRBD2. CDR1 and CDR2 from the germline V gene are GTSNPN and SVGIG (reference sequence). The V and J ends lost 3 bases and 8 bases, in that order; junction bases with no gene match: 6. The CDR3 is 13 residues long. Written as DNA, the CDR3 is TGTGCCTGGAGCAGCGGGAGTGGCGATGAGCAGTTCTTC. As protein: CAWSSGSGDEQFF.

This chain joins TRBV18 and TRBJ2-5; D possibly corresponds to TRBD2 (6 bases). CDR1 and CDR2 from the germline V gene are KGHSH and LQKENI. Deletions cut 3 bases from V and 5 bases from J, with 16 bases between. The CDR3 has 15 amino acids. The CDR3 reads CASSPGTSRWETQYF. Written as DNA, the CDR3 is TGTGCCAGCTCACCTGGGACTTCAAGGTGGGAGACCCAGTACTTC.

The chain employs TRBV7-9 and TRBJ1-1; D perhaps matches TRBD1 (5 bases). Germline values: CDR1 SEHNR, CDR2 FQNEAQ (reference sequence). CDR3 length: 13 residues. V dropped 5 bases and J dropped 1 base, with 8 bases sitting between them. CDR3 in DNA: TGTGCCAGCAGCGATCAGGGGAACACTGAAGCTTTCTTT. Its protein is CASSDQGNTEAFF.

The chain links TRBV2 to TRBJ2-2; TRBD2 matches 10 bases. There are 16 residues in the CDR3. Germline-derived CDR1 and CDR2 are SNHLY and FYNNEI. Trimming at V came to 6 bases and at J to 4 bases, leaving 8 bases not matched to a gene. Here the CDR3 reads CASRYTLAGSTGELFF. In nucleotides, the CDR3 is TGTGCCAGCAGGTACACACTAGCGGGAAGCACCGGGGAGCTGTTTTTT.

This chain links TRBV30 with TRBJ1-2; no definite D call. CDR3 length: 13 amino acids. Germline V gene data show CDR1 as GTSNPN and CDR2 as SVGIG (reference sequence). Deletions cut 1 base from V and 5 bases from J, with 11 bases between. The CDR3 DNA sequence: TGTGCCTGGAGTGCCCGACAAGTATATGGCTACACCTTC. Amino acid sequence: CAWSARQVYGYTF.

V is TRBV6-5 and J is TRBJ2-7, with 7 bases lining up with TRBD1. CDR3 length equals 14 residues. CDR1 and CDR2 (germline): MNHEY, SVGAGI. V gave up 6 bases and J gave up 0 bases; unmatched junction bases: 5. The DNA for the CDR3 is TGTGCCAGCAGGCCCGGGACAGCCTCCTACGAGCAGTACTTC. Its protein product is CASRPGTASYEQYF.

The genes are TRBV16 and TRBJ2-7; no reliable D call. CDR3 length: 14 residues. V was shortened by 0 bases and J by 0 bases, with 6 bases between the two germline ends. In germline, CDR1 is KGHSY, CDR2 FQNENV. In DNA, the CDR3 is TGTGCCAGCAGCCAATCCAGTATCTCCTACGAGCAGTACTTC. Translated, it gives CASSQSSISYEQYF.

This clone has more than one count but fewer than ten. V is TRBV7-9 and J is TRBJ1-1; 9 bases are shared with TRBD1. V lost 5 bases, J lost 0 bases, and 10 bases stayed unmatched. The CDR3 covers 17 residues. Germline V gives CDR1 SEHNR, CDR2 FQNEAQ (reference sequence). CDR3 loop: CASSVGTGRKLNTEAFF. CDR3 in DNA: TGTGCCAGCAGCGTAGGGACAGGGCGTAAGCTGAACACTGAAGCTTTCTTT.

This clone was detected only a few times. The genes are TRBV19 and TRBJ2-1; 8 bases are shared with TRBD1. The J segment lost 2 bases and the V segment lost 7 bases, leaving 7 bases of the junction unmatched. The CDR3 has 15 residues. Germline V CDR1 and CDR2: LNHDA, SQIVND (reference sequence). The CDR3 here is CASNRQGTPYNEQFF. Here the CDR3 DNA reads TGTGCCAGTAACAGACAGGGGACGCCCTACAATGAGCAGTTCTTC.

The chain couples TRBV18 to TRBJ2-3, with a weak D call TRBD2 (6 bases). The CDR3 is 15 residues long. The V and J ends lost 4 bases and 1 base respectively, with 12 bases between them. The germline V gene has CDR1 KGHSH and CDR2 LQKENI. The CDR3 loop reads CASSLQWGGTDTQYF. DNA of the CDR3: TGTGCCAGCTCACTACAGTGGGGGGGCACAGATACGCAGTATTTT.

J is TRBJ2-2 and V is TRBV29-1; maybe TRBD2 (6 bases). Trimming stripped 7 bases from V and 2 bases from J, with 23 bases between. Germline-derived CDR1 and CDR2 are SQVTM and ANQGSEA. The CDR3 spans 17 residues. DNA of the CDR3: TGCAGCGGACACCCCCAGGAGGCGGGATTAAACACCGGGGAGCTGTTTTTT. This sequence encodes CSGHPQEAGLNTGELFF.

V is TRBV7-2 and J is TRBJ1-1; no reliable D call. Trimming pared 2 bases from V and 1 base from J, leaving 11 bases between. Germline values: CDR1 SGHTA, CDR2 FQGNSA. CDR3 size: 15 residues. CDR3 DNA sequence: TGTGCCAGCAGCTTATCTCTAGTAGGGAACACTGAAGCTTTCTTT. Protein sequence: CASSLSLVGNTEAFF.

The rearrangement links TRBV2 to TRBJ2-3; TRBD2 matches 8 bases. The germline V gene encodes CDR1 SNHLY and CDR2 FYNNEI. The CDR3 is 16 amino acids. V was clipped by 2 bases and J by 2 bases; unmatched bases: 6. Written as DNA, the CDR3 is TGTGCCAGCAGTGAATGGTTAGCGGGGTACACAGATACGCAGTATTTT. This codes for CASSEWLAGYTDTQYF.

This chain connects TRBV12-5 to TRBJ2-1; TRBD2 might be the D (6 bases). The germline gives CDR1 LGHNT, CDR2 FRNRAP. V was trimmed by 5 bases and J by 9 bases, leaving 20 bases between them. The length of the CDR3 is 15 residues. CDR3: CASGLGLRQGSEQFF. The CDR3 bases are TGTGCTAGTGGTCTCGGACTACGGCAAGGAAGTGAGCAGTTCTTC.